This T cell receptor (beta chain) was documented in a study of OX40 agonist ivuxolimab in advanced cancers. Whole-study context: Ivuxolimab is a fully human IgG2 antibody that activates OX40 (CD134). Participants, around 80% male, averaged 60 years of age, ranging from roughly 23 to 80.

Trimming took off 3 bases at V and 0 bases at J, with 10 bases between the two ends. The CDR3 length is 16 residues. The germline V gene has CDR1 SGHRS and CDR2 YFSETQ. Sequencing used immunoSEQ multiplex PCR; TCRdb keeps in-frame clones, though not all of them. Of approximately 39,000 clones in the sample, approximately 90% were seen once. General observations from the study: CD8+ T cells averaged more expanded clones than CD4+.

A word on this clone: Antigen specificity is unknown.

Here the sequenced sample was CD4+ or CD8+ T cells sorted from blood, taken in a trial of the OX40 agonist ivuxolimab. This TCR was recovered from an adult with an advanced solid tumor such as melanoma, head and neck, liver or kidney cancer. The rearrangement uses TRBV5-1 and TRBJ2-6; perhaps TRBD1 as D (5 bases). CDR3 bases: TGCGCCAGCAGCTGGACACAACACTCTGGGGCCAACGTCCTGACTTTC. This gives the protein CASSWTQHSGANVLTF.